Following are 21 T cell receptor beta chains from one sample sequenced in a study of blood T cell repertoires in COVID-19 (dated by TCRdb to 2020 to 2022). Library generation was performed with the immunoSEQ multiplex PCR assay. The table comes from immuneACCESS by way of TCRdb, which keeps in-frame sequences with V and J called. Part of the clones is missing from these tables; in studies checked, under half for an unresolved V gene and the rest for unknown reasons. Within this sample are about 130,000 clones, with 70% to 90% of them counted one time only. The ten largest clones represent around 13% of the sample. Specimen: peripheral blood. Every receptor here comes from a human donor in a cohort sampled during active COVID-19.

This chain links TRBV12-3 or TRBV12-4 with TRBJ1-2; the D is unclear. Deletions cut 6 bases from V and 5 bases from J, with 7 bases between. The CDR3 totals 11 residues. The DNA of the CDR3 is TGTGCCAGCAGCGAGGGATATGGCTACACCTTC. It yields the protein CASSEGYGYTF.

The CDR3 spells CASSVGETYRGYTF. CDR3 DNA: TGTGCCAGCAGCGTAGGGGAGACGTATCGTGGCTACACCTTC. The chain combines TRBV9 with TRBJ1-2; D gene uncertain. The CDR3 covers 14 residues. The germline CDR1 and CDR2 sequences are SGDLS and YYNGEE. Trimming cost V 0 bases and J 7 bases, with 13 bases left between them.

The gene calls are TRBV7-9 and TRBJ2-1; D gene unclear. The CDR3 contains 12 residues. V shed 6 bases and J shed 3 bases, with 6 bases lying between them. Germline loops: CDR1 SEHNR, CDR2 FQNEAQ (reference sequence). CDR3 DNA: TGTGCCAGCAGACAGATCTACAATGAGCAGTTCTTC. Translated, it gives CASRQIYNEQFF. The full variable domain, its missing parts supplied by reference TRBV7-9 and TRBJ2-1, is DTGVSQNPRHKITKRGQNVTFRCDPISEHNRLYWYRQTLGQGPEFLTYFQNEAQLEKSRLLSDRFSAERPKGSFSTLEIQRTEQGDSAMYLCASRQIYNEQFFGPGTRLTVL.

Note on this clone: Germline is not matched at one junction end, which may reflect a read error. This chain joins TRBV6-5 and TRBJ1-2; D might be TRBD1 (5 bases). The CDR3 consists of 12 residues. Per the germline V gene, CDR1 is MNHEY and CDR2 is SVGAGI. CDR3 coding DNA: TGTGCCAGCCACCCCCCCAGGGTCTCCTCTGCCTTC. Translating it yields CASHPPRVSSAF.

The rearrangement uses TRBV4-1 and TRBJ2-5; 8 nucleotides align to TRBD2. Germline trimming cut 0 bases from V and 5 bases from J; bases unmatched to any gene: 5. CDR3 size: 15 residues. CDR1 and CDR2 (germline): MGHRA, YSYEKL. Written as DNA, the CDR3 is TGCGCCAGCAGCCAAGATGGGACTAGGCCCGAGACCCAGTACTTC. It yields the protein CASSQDGTRPETQYF.

Here the CDR3 DNA reads TGTGCCAGCAGTGACTTAAACTTGGGACAGGGTAGGCACGAGCAGTACTTC. It translates to CASSDLNLGQGRHEQYF. The chain has TRBV6-4 and TRBJ2-7; 9 bases agree with TRBD1. V was clipped by 1 base and J by 5 bases; unmatched bases: 12. CDR3 length: 17 residues. Germline lookup yields CDR1 MRHNA and CDR2 SNTAGT.

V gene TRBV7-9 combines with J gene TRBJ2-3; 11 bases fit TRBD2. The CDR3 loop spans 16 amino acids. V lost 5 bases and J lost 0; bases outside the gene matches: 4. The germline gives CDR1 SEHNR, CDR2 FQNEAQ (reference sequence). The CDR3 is CASSASSGGSTDTQYF. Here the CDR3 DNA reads TGTGCCAGCAGCGCCTCTAGCGGGGGGAGCACAGATACGCAGTATTTT.

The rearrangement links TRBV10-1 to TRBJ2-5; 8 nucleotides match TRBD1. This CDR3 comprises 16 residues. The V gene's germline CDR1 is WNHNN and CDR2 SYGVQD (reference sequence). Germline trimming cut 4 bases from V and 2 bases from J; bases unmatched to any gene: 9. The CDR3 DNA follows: TGCGCCAGCAGTGCCTCAGGGGGCCCCAGGCAAGAGACCCAGTACTTC. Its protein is CASSASGGPRQETQYF.

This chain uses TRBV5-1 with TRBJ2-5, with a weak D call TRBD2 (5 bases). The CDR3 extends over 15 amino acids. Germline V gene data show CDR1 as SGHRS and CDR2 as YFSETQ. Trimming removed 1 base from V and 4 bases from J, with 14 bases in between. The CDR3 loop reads CASSLQVTGRETQYF. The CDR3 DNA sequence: TGCGCCAGCAGCTTGCAGGTAACGGGGAGAGAGACCCAGTACTTC.

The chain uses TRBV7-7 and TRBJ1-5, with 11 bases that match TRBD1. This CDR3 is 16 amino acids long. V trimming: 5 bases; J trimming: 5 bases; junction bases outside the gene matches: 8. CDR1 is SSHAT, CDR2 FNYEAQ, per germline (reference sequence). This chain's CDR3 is CASSRGDRGRYQPQHF. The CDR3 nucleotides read TGTGCCAGCAGCCGCGGGGACAGGGGGAGGTATCAGCCCCAGCATTTT.

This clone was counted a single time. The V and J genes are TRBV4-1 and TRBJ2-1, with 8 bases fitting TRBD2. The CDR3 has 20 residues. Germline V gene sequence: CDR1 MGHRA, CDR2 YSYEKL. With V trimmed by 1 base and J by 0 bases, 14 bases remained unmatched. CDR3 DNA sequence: TGCGCCAGCAGCCAAGTGCGAGCGGGGGTTACTCCGAGCTCCTACAATGAGCAGTTCTTC. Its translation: CASSQVRAGVTPSSYNEQFF.

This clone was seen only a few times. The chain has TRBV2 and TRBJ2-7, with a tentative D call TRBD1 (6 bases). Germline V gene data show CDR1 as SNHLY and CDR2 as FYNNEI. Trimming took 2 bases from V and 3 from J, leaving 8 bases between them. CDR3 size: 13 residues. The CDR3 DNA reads TGTGCCAGCAGTGAACAGGGGATCTACGAGCAGTACTTC. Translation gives CASSEQGIYEQYF. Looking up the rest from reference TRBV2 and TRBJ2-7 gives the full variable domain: EPEVTQTPSHQVTQMGQEVILRCVPISNHLYFYWYRQILGQKVEFLVSFYNNEISEKSEIFDDQFSVERPDGSNFTLKIRSTKLEDSAMYFCASSEQGIYEQYFGPGTRLTVT.

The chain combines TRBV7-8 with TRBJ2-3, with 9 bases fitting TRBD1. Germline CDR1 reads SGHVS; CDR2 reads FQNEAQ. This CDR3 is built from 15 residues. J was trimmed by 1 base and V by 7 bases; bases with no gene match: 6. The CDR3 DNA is TGTGCCAGCACCAAGTGGGACAGGGGCACAGATACGCAGTATTTT. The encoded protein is CASTKWDRGTDTQYF.

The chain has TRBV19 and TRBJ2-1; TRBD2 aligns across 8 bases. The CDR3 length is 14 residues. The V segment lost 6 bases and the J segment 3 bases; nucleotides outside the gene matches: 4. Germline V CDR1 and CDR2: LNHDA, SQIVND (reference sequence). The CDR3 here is CASSPGGDYNEQFF. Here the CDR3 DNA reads TGTGCCAGTAGCCCGGGGGGGGACTACAATGAGCAGTTCTTC.

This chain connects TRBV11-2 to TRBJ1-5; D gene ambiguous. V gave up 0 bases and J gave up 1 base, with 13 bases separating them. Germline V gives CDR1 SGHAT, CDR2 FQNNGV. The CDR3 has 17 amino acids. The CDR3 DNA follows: TGTGCCAGCAGCTTAGATCATATTCCGGGGAGCAATCAGCCCCAGCATTTT. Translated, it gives CASSLDHIPGSNQPQHF.

The CDR3 loop is CASSLIGQSKETQYF. CDR3 in DNA: TGTGCCAGCTCACTCATCGGACAGAGCAAAGAGACCCAGTACTTC. The J gene is TRBJ2-5, the V gene TRBV18, with D possibly being TRBD1 (6 bases). The CDR3 totals 15 residues. Germline CDR1 reads KGHSH; CDR2 reads LQKENI. V lost 4 bases to trimming and J lost 3 bases, with 15 bases between them.

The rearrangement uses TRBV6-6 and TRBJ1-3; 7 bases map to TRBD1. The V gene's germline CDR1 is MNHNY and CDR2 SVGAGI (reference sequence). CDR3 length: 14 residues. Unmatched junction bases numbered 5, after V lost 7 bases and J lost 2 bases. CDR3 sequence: CASKTDRTGNTIYF. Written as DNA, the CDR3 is TGTGCCAGCAAAACGGACAGGACTGGAAACACCATATATTTT.

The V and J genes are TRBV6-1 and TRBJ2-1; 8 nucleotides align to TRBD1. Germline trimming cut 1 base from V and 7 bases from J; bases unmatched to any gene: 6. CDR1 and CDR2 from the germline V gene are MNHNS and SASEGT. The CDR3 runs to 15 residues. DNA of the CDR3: TGTGCCAGCAGTGAAGATGGACAGGGTATAAATGAGCAGTTCTTC. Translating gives CASSEDGQGINEQFF.

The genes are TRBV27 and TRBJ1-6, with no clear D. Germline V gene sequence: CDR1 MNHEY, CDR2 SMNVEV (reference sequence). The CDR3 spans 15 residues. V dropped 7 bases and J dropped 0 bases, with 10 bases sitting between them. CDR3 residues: CASMERGSYNSPLHF. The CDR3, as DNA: TGTGCCAGCATGGAACGGGGCTCCTATAATTCACCCCTCCACTTT.

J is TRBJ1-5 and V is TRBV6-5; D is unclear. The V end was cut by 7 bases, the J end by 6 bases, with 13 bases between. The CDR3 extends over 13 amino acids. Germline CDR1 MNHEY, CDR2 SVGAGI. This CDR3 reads CASTSGNSQPQHF. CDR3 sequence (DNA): TGTGCCAGCACGTCGGGGAACAGTCAGCCCCAGCATTTT.

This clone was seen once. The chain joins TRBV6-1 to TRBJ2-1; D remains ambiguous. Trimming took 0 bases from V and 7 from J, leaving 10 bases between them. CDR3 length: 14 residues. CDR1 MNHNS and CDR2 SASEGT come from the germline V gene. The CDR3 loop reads CASSEALSKNEQFF. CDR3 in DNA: TGTGCCAGCAGTGAAGCGCTGAGCAAGAATGAGCAGTTCTTC.